The 24 T cell receptor beta chains in this list originate from one sample, sequenced in a study of blood T cell repertoires in COVID-19 (dated by TCRdb to 2018 to 2020). Receptors were amplified or captured by the immunoSEQ multiplex PCR assay. This immuneACCESS table, as held by TCRdb, lists in-frame sequences with V and J called but not all clones. Of the missing ones, under half trace to an unresolved V gene in checked studies; the others have no known cause. In all, the sample holds under 350,000 clones, and around 82% of those were seen once. The top ten clones comprise over 8.5% of the sample. The sequenced sample was peripheral blood. These receptor sequences come from a woman aged 50 to 65 who had recovered from COVID-19.

The chain joins TRBV2 to TRBJ1-1, with unresolved D. V was pared by 9 bases and J by 1 base, with 6 bases between. The germline V gene has CDR1 SNHLY and CDR2 FYNNEI. The CDR3 loop spans 11 amino acids. CDR3 nucleotides: TGTGCCAGACAGAGGAACACTGAAGCTTTCTTT. Residues: CARQRNTEAFF. The entire variable domain, with the rest obtained from reference TRBV2 and TRBJ1-1, is as follows: EPEVTQTPSHQVTQMGQEVILRCVPISNHLYFYWYRQILGQKVEFLVSFYNNEISEKSEIFDDQFSVERPDGSNFTLKIRSTKLEDSAMYFCARQRNTEAFFGQGTRLTVV.

This chain links TRBV4-2 with TRBJ2-3; D might be TRBD2 (5 bases). The germline gives CDR1 LGHNA, CDR2 YNFKEQ. The CDR3 runs 15 residues. V dropped 0 bases and J dropped 4 bases, with 11 bases sitting between them. CDR3 amino acids: CASSQDPTGSDTQYF. The CDR3, as DNA: TGTGCCAGCAGCCAAGATCCCACGGGGTCAGATACGCAGTATTTT.

The chain combines TRBV5-1 with TRBJ2-7; D possibly corresponds to TRBD2 (6 bases). Trimming took off 3 bases at V and 2 bases at J, with 12 bases between the two ends. This CDR3 has 14 residues. Germline-derived CDR1 and CDR2 are SGHRS and YFSETQ. CDR3 protein: CASSSGDRTYEQYF. For the CDR3, the DNA is TGCGCCAGCAGCTCGGGGGACCGCACCTACGAGCAGTACTTC.

The chain employs TRBV7-3 and TRBJ2-2; D remains ambiguous. The V gene's germline CDR1 is SGHTA and CDR2 FQGTGA. The germline V and J ends were trimmed by 5 bases and 1 base, with 5 bases remaining between them. The length of the CDR3 is 13 residues. The CDR3 bases are TGTGCCAGCAGCCTCGGGAACACCGGGGAGCTGTTTTTT. This sequence encodes CASSLGNTGELFF.

V usage is TRBV7-2 and J usage is TRBJ1-3; D is unclear. The V end was cut by 9 bases, the J end by 4 bases, with 10 bases between. There are 12 residues in the CDR3. Germline CDR1 and CDR2: SGHTA and FQGNSA. The CDR3: CASSSFGNTIYF. CDR3 nucleotide sequence: TGTGCCAGTTCGTCGTTCGGAAACACCATATATTTT.

CDR3 DNA: TGTGCCAGCAGTTACCCCGGGGGCTCCTACGAGCAGTACTTC. Its translation: CASSYPGGSYEQYF. This chain joins TRBV6-2 or TRBV6-3 and TRBJ2-7; tentative D call: TRBD2 (6 bases). Germline V CDR1 and CDR2: MNHEY, SVGEGT. This CDR3 comprises 14 residues. The germline V and J ends were trimmed by 2 bases and 0 bases, with 8 bases remaining between them.

This chain connects TRBV6-4 to TRBJ1-4, with TRBD1 identical over 7 bases. There are 14 residues in the CDR3. Germline V gene data show CDR1 as MRHNA and CDR2 as SNTAGT. The ends lost 11 bases at V and 5 bases at J; junction bases unmatched: 11. CDR3 sequence (DNA): TGTGCCGGAATCAGACAGGGCAGGAATGAAAAACTGTTTTTT. Translation: CAGIRQGRNEKLFF.

The gene calls are TRBV4-3 and TRBJ2-5; the match to TRBD2 covers 10 bases. V lost 0 bases and J lost 2; bases outside the gene matches: 9. Germline CDR1 LGHNA, CDR2 YSLEER. The CDR3 consists of 18 residues. CDR3: CASSQDVGLAGAQETQYF. In DNA form, the CDR3 reads TGCGCCAGCAGCCAAGATGTTGGGCTAGCGGGGGCTCAAGAGACCCAGTACTTC.

The chain links TRBV27 to TRBJ2-1; D gene unclear. Germline CDR1 and CDR2: MNHEY and SMNVEV (reference sequence). The CDR3 loop spans 12 amino acids. Trimming removed 2 bases at V and 4 bases at J, with 3 bases between. CDR3 residues: CASSLIYNEQFF. The DNA for the CDR3 is TGTGCCAGCAGTTTAATATACAATGAGCAGTTCTTC.

V gene TRBV12-3 or TRBV12-4 combines with J gene TRBJ1-2; D remains ambiguous. The CDR3 spans 13 residues. Deletions cut 2 bases from V and 4 bases from J, with 8 bases between. The CDR3: CASSLSNSYGYTF. The CDR3 bases are TGTGCCAGCAGTTTAAGTAACTCCTATGGCTACACCTTC.

The chain recombines TRBV4-3 with TRBJ1-1; D not resolved. Germline assignment: CDR1 LGHNA and CDR2 YSLEER. This CDR3 is 14 amino acids long. V lost 4 bases and J lost 0, with 9 bases in between. CDR3 sequence (DNA): TGCGCCAGCAGCCCGGGGATTATGAACACTGAAGCTTTCTTT. Its translation: CASSPGIMNTEAFF.

This clone was detected only a few times. The chain couples TRBV19 to TRBJ2-7, with a tentative D call TRBD2 (6 bases). The V and J ends lost 3 bases and 2 bases respectively, with 14 bases between them. This CDR3 contains 15 residues. CDR1 LNHDA and CDR2 SQIVND come from the germline V gene (reference sequence). The CDR3: CASSIVAERAYEQYF. CDR3 DNA: TGTGCCAGTAGTATCGTAGCGGAGAGGGCCTACGAGCAGTACTTC. The entire variable domain, with the rest obtained from reference TRBV19 and TRBJ2-7, is as follows: DGGITQSPKYLFRKEGQNVTLSCEQNLNHDAMYWYRQDPGQGLRLIYYSQIVNDFQKGDIAEGYSVSREKKESFPLTVTSAQKNPTAFYLCASSIVAERAYEQYFGPGTRLTVT.

The V and J genes are TRBV6-5 and TRBJ2-7; D uncertain. The V and J ends lost 4 bases and 3 bases respectively, with 19 bases between them. Germline values: CDR1 MNHEY, CDR2 SVGAGI. CDR3 length: 16 amino acids. CDR3 nucleotide sequence: TGTGCCAGCAGTTTTGGTGGAGATCTCTCGAGCTACGAGCAGTACTTC. Amino acid sequence: CASSFGGDLSSYEQYF.

The chain couples TRBV4-2 to TRBJ2-1, with TRBD2 as a possible D gene (5 bases). Trimming removed 0 bases from V and 4 bases from J, with 10 bases in between. This CDR3 comprises 15 residues. CDR1 and CDR2 from the germline V gene are LGHNA and YNFKEQ. The CDR3 DNA is TGTGCCAGCAGCCAAGAAACGGGGAAGTACAATGAGCAGTTCTTC. Translation gives CASSQETGKYNEQFF.

J is TRBJ2-7 and V is TRBV28, with 7 nucleotides matching TRBD1. The CDR3 loop spans 21 amino acids. The germline CDR1 and CDR2 sequences are MDHEN and SYDVKM. V was pared by 6 bases and J by 3 bases, with 29 bases of the junction left unmatched. As DNA, the CDR3 is TGTGCCAGCAGCTTAGGGAATCGTCAGGGGGTAAAAAGGACTGGTGTCTACGAGCAGTACTTC. Its protein is CASSLGNRQGVKRTGVYEQYF.

The chain links TRBV6-2 or TRBV6-3 to TRBJ1-1; D gene unclear. Germline V gene sequence: CDR1 MNHEY, CDR2 SVGEGT. The length of the CDR3 is 13 residues. Trimming left V 5 bases short and J 0 bases short, with 7 bases between. Here the CDR3 reads CASSTTVNTEAFF. The CDR3 nucleotides read TGTGCCAGCAGTACCACAGTGAACACTGAAGCTTTCTTT.

The V call is TRBV27, the J call TRBJ2-1, with D perhaps TRBD2 (5 bases). The V end lost 4 bases, the J end lost 0 bases, and 13 bases lay between the germline ends. CDR1 is MNHEY and CDR2 is SMNVEV in the germline V gene (reference sequence). The CDR3 consists of 16 residues. CDR3 nucleotides: TGTGCCAGCAGTTCCCACGGAGGCGGCTCCTACAATGAGCAGTTCTTC. Amino acids: CASSSHGGGSYNEQFF.

The J gene is TRBJ2-1, the V gene TRBV19; 14 bases fit TRBD2. The germline V gene encodes CDR1 LNHDA and CDR2 SQIVND (reference sequence). This CDR3 has 15 amino acids. With 3 bases clipped from V and 9 bases from J, the junction kept 4 bases outside the gene matches. CDR3 DNA sequence: TGTGCCAGTAGTATGACTAGCGGGAGGGGCAGTGAGCAGTTCTTC. This sequence encodes CASSMTSGRGSEQFF.

This clone was detected only once. The chain uses TRBV18 and TRBJ1-1; 9 bases are a match to TRBD1. Germline assignment: CDR1 KGHSH and CDR2 LQKENI. The CDR3 is 15 amino acids. V lost 4 bases, J lost 2 bases, and 5 bases stayed unmatched. The chain's CDR3 is CASSQTGGRNTEAFF. As DNA, the CDR3 is TGTGCCAGCTCACAGACAGGGGGGAGAAACACTGAAGCTTTCTTT.

V usage is TRBV2 and J usage is TRBJ2-3; D perhaps matches TRBD2 (6 bases). The V gene's germline CDR1 is SNHLY and CDR2 FYNNEI. V lost 3 bases and J lost 2, with 15 bases in between. This CDR3 is 16 amino acids long. In DNA, the CDR3 is TGTGCCAGCAGTGATGGGCCGACTAGACCCACAGATACGCAGTATTTT. Its translation is CASSDGPTRPTDTQYF.

The chain joins TRBV10-3 to TRBJ2-2, with TRBD1 matching 8 bases. Germline-derived CDR1 and CDR2 are ENHRY and SYGVKD. The J segment lost 7 bases and the V segment lost 2 bases, leaving 9 bases of the junction unmatched. This CDR3 comprises 16 residues. The CDR3 DNA is TGTGCCATCAGTGAGCCGCCGGACAGGGTCTACGGGGAGCTGTTTTTT. Encoded protein: CAISEPPDRVYGELFF.

V and J are TRBV28 and TRBJ2-7, with a weak D call TRBD2 (5 bases). V was cut by 8 bases and J by 10 bases, with 18 bases left in between. CDR1 is MDHEN, CDR2 SYDVKM, per germline. The CDR3 runs 12 residues. The CDR3 loop is CASRDSSGVQYF. Written as DNA, the CDR3 is TGTGCCAGCCGCGATTCCTCCGGGGTCCAGTACTTC.

The rearrangement links TRBV29-1 to TRBJ1-4; possibly TRBD1 for D (5 bases). This CDR3 is built from 14 residues. Per germline, CDR1 SQVTM and CDR2 ANQGSEA. With 5 bases removed from V and 3 bases from J, the gap between germline ends came to 13 bases. This chain's CDR3 is CSVCQGSANEKLFF. The CDR3 DNA reads as TGCAGCGTTTGTCAGGGATCTGCTAATGAAAAACTGTTTTTT.

This clone occurred a few times. The CDR3 nucleotides read TGTGCCAGCAGCGCAGGACAGTACAATGAGCAGTTCTTC. As protein: CASSAGQYNEQFF. The chain couples TRBV9 to TRBJ2-1, with D perhaps TRBD1 (6 bases). CDR1 SGDLS and CDR2 YYNGEE come from the germline V gene. V lost 3 bases to trimming and J lost 4 bases, with 8 bases between them. This CDR3 has 13 residues.